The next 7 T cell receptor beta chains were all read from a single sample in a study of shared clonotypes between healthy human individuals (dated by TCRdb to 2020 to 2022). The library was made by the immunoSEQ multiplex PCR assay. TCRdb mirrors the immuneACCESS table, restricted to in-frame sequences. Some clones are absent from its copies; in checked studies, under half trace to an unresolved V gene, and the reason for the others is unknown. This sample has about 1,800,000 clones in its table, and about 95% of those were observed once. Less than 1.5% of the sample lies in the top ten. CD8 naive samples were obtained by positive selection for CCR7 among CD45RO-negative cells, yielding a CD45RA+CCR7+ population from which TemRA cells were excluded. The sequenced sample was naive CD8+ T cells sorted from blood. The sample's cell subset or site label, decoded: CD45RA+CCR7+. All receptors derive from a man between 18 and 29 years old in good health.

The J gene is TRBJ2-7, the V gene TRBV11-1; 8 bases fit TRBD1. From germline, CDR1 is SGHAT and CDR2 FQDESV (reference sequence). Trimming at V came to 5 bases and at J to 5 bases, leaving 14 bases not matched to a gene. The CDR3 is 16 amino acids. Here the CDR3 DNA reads TGTGCCAGCAGCCCGGACCTCATTCAGGGGGCTGACGAGCAGTACTTC. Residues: CASSPDLIQGADEQYF.

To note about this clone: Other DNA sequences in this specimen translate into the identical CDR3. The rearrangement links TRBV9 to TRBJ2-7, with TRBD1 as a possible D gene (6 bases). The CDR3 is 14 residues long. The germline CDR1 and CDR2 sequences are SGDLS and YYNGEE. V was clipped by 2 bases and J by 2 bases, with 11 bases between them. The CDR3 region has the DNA TGTGCCAGCAGCGTGGGGGCAGACCCCTACGAGCAGTACTTC. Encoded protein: CASSVGADPYEQYF.

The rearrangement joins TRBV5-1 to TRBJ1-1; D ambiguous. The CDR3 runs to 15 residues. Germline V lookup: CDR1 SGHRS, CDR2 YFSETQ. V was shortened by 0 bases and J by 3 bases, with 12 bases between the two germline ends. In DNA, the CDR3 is TGCGCCAGCAGCTTGGCGTGGGATGGGGACACTGAAGCTTTCTTT. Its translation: CASSLAWDGDTEAFF.

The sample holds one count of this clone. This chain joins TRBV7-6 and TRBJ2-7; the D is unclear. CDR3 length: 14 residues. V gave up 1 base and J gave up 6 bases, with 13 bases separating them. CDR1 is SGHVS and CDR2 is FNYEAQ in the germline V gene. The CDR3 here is CASSLGVAVGEQYF. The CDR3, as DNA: TGTGCCAGCAGCTTAGGAGTCGCAGTGGGCGAGCAGTACTTC. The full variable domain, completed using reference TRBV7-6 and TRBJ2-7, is GAGVSQSPRYKVTKRGQDVALRCDPISGHVSLYWYRQALGQGPEFLTYFNYEAQQDKSGLPNDRFSAERPEGSISTLTIQRTEQRDSAMYRCASSLGVAVGEQYFGPGTRLTVT.

CDR3 residues: CATSQRVGNTEAFF. The DNA for the CDR3 is TGTGCCACCAGCCAAAGGGTAGGAAACACTGAAGCTTTCTTT. J is TRBJ1-1 and V is TRBV15; D is uncertain. Germline values: CDR1 LNHNV, CDR2 YYDKDF (reference sequence). The CDR3 totals 14 residues. Trimming stripped 5 bases from V and 2 bases from J, with 12 bases between.

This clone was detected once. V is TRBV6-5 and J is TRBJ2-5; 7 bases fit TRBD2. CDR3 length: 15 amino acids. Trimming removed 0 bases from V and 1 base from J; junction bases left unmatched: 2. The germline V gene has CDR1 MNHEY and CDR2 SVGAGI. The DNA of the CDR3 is TGTGCCAGCAGTTACTCGACTAGCCCCCAAGAGACCCAGTACTTC. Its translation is CASSYSTSPQETQYF.

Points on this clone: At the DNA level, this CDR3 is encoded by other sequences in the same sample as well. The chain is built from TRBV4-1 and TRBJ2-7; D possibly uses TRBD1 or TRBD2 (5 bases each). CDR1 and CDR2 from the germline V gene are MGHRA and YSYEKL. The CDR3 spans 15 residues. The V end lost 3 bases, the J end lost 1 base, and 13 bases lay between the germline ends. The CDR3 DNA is TGCGCCAGCAGCCATACCGGGACCGGGTCCTACGAGCAGTACTTC. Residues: CASSHTGTGSYEQYF.